These T cell receptor beta chains were read from a single sample in a study of blood T cell repertoires in COVID-19. Profiling relied on immunoSEQ multiplex PCR, and the TCRdb table lists in-frame clones only, not all of them. The sample shows about 270,000 clones, roughly nine tenths of them seen only once. The source material was PBMCs or T cells enriched from blood (not recorded which). The receptors shown here come from a woman in her forties or fifties who had recovered from COVID-19. Each CDR3 is given with its conserved first and last residue. The D gene is left open where the match is weak. Only part of the rows carry a size: once, few, many, or a class if the clone is expanded.

TRBJ2-5,16,-,-,TRBV6-2/TRBV6-3,TGTGCCAGCAGTTACGGGGTCAGGGCGTTCTCGGGGACCCAGTACTTC,CASSYGVRAFSGTQYF
TRBJ2-7,14,-,-,TRBV7-2,TGTGCCAGCAGCCCTGTACAGGGAACTTACGAGCAGTACTTC,CASSPVQGTYEQYF
TRBJ2-7,15,-,TRBD1,TRBV19,TGTGCCAGTAGTATACAACAGGGGGCCACCTACGAGCAGTACTTC,CASSIQQGATYEQYF
TRBJ2-1,15,-,TRBD2,TRBV2,TGTGCCAGCAGTGAGGCTAGCGGGAGATTGAGTGAGCAGTTCTTC,CASSEASGRLSEQFF
TRBJ1-5,16,-,-,TRBV24-1,TGTGCCACCAGTGATAACAGGGTGGGGGGCAATCAGCCCCAGCATTTT,CATSDNRVGGNQPQHF
TRBJ1-1,11,-,-,TRBV10-2,TGCGCCAGCAGTGAGTCGACAGAAGCTTTCTTT,CASSESTEAFF
TRBJ2-7,14,-,-,TRBV6-5,TGTGCCAGCAGTTACTCCAGCGGAACCATGGAGCAGTACTTC,CASSYSSGTMEQYF
TRBJ2-6,18,-,TRBD1,TRBV28,TGTGCCAGCAGTACCCCGGGACAGGGGATAGCCGGGGCCAACGTCCTGACTTTC,CASSTPGQGIAGANVLTF
TRBJ2-1,12,-,-,TRBV7-3,TGTGCCAGCAGCCATAGTCCCAATGAGCAGTTCTTC,CASSHSPNEQFF
TRBJ1-5,14,-,-,TRBV19,TGTGCCAGTAGTATAGAAAGGGGTCCAAAGCCCCAGCATTTT,CASSIERGPKPQHF
TRBJ2-1,15,-,TRBD2,TRBV7-2,TGTGCCAGCAGCTTTACTAGCGGAGGGAGGAATGAGCAGTTCTTC,CASSFTSGGRNEQFF
TRBJ2-4,17,-,TRBD2,TRBV30,TGTGCCTGGAGTGTAACAGCGGGAGGGGTCACCAAAAACATTCAGTACTTC,CAWSVTAGGVTKNIQYF
TRBJ1-5,16,-,-,TRBV5-6,TGTGCCAGCAGCTCGCGGAAGAGGGTGGGCAATCAGCCCCAGCATTTT,CASSSRKRVGNQPQHF
TRBJ2-3,18,once,TRBD2,TRBV19,TGTGCCAGTAGGTCTACTAGCGGGAGGGCCCCTAGCACAGATACGCAGTATTTT,CASRSTSGRAPSTDTQYF
TRBJ2-2,15,-,TRBD2,TRBV28,TGTGCCAGCGGGGGAGGGACTAGCGTCACCGGGGAGCTGTTTTTT,CASGGGTSVTGELFF
TRBJ1-1,18,-,-,TRBV29-1,TGCAGCGTTGAAGATCATTGGGGGAAGGGGGAGAGTGGCACTGAAGCTTTCTTT,CSVEDHWGKGESGTEAFF
TRBJ2-3,11,-,-,TRBV20-1,TGCAGTGCTTATCGCACAGATACGCAGTATTTT,CSAYRTDTQYF
TRBJ1-2,13,once,TRBD1,TRBV28,TGTGCCAGTGCCGCAGGGGGTAACTATGGCTACACCTTC,CASAAGGNYGYTF
TRBJ2-7,11,-,-,TRBV28,TGTGCCAGCAGTCCCCACTACGAGCAGTACTTC,CASSPHYEQYF
TRBJ1-2,14,many,TRBD1,TRBV6-5,TGTGCCAGCCGACAGGGGACTCTTCCTTTTGTCTACACCTTC,CASRQGTLPFVYTF
TRBJ2-3,16,-,TRBD2,TRBV24-1,TGTGCCACCAGTGACCCGACTAGCGGGGGCACAGATACGCAGTATTTT,CATSDPTSGGTDTQYF
TRBJ2-2,15,-,TRBD2,TRBV7-9,TGTGCCAGCAGCTTGGGTCTAGCGGGAGTCGGGGAGCTGTTTTTT,CASSLGLAGVGELFF
TRBJ2-1,15,-,TRBD2,TRBV9,TGTGCCAGCAGCATTAGCGGGATCTCCTACAATGAGCAGTTCTTC,CASSISGISYNEQFF
TRBJ2-1,18,medium-sized,TRBD1,TRBV4-3,TGCGCCAGCAGCCAAGAGCGCCCGACCGGGACAGTCTTAAATGAGCAGTTCTTC,CASSQERPTGTVLNEQFF
TRBJ1-3,14,-,-,TRBV19,TGTGCCAGTAGTCGCCTAGGGGCTGGAAACACCATATATTTT,CASSRLGAGNTIYF
TRBJ1-2,16,-,TRBD1,TRBV12-5,TGTGCTAGTGGTTTAGGGACAGGGATTATAAACTATGGCTACACCTTC,CASGLGTGIINYGYTF
TRBJ2-7,18,-,TRBD2,TRBV28,TGTGCCAGCAGTGCGTATACCGGGACTAGCGGGAACTTCTACGAGCAGTACTTC,CASSAYTGTSGNFYEQYF
TRBJ2-3,15,-,-,TRBV6-5,TGTGCCAGCAGGGAGGGACGACAATTCACAGATACGCAGTATTTT,CASREGRQFTDTQYF
TRBJ2-4,15,-,-,TRBV11-2,TGTGCCAGCAGTTACTACCCATTAGCCAAAAACATTCAGTACTTC,CASSYYPLAKNIQYF